This entry features one T cell receptor (beta chain) sequence. It lacks a known antigen. Per-base qualities were not stored, and no clone one base away is much larger. The treatment or condition tag for this specimen amounts to: roughly ten-day PBMC culture with coronavirus spike peptide pools or control peptides (ViraFEST assay). The ViraFEST assay was used in the study, in which antigen-specific T cells were expanded with peptide pools and expanded clonotypes were subsequently identified by TCR sequencing. The convalescent patients' positive SARS-CoV-2 PCR tests were from March to December 2020, which was before the Alpha, Beta and Delta variants emerged in the United States. Each well held 2.1 million or so PBMCs cultured in IMDM containing around 5.1% human AB serum and around 10 IU/ml IL-2, with roughly 10 ug/ml peptide pools added. On days 3 and 7, half of the culture medium was replaced with fresh IL-2-containing medium. After approximately 11 days of culture, CD4+ T cells were isolated by negative selection with the EasySep CD4+ T cell isolation kit. PBMCs were separated from whole blood using Ficoll-Paque Plus gradient centrifugation and then either used fresh or cryopreserved at -140C. Each culture condition was generally run in triplicate wells.

The data derive from a study of vaccination and CD4 T cells after COVID-19 (dated by TCRdb to between 2021 and 2024). A note on the overall study: Convalescent patients had a positive SARS-CoV-2 result on nasal swab PCR, and of these patients, nine had mild disease and one had severe disease. The convalescent cohort included six males and four females, with two Hispanic individuals, seven Caucasians, two Asians and one multiracial person. Participants got two doses of the Pfizer-BioNTech BNT162b2 vaccine (n=8) or two doses of the Moderna mRNA-1273 vaccine (n=2). Post-COVID blood samples were collected from convalescent patients a median of approximately 93 days after diagnosis, with a range of roughly 35 to 170 days. Post-vaccine blood samples were obtained a median of around 74 days after the second vaccine dose, with a range of roughly 13 to 250 days. Overlapping spike peptide pools from SARS-CoV-2 and from the common cold coronaviruses HCoV-NL63, HCoV-OC43 and HCoV-229E were used as culture stimuli. In control cultures, a CEFX viral epitope pool was used as positive control, an HIV-1 Nef peptide pool was used as negative control, or no peptide was added. The spike-specific CD4+ TCR repertoire was compared before and after mRNA vaccination in over nine COVID-19 convalescent patients and a handful of infection-naive healthy vaccine recipients.

The investigation overall reported the following: Among the post-vaccine SARS-CoV-2-reactive clones in convalescent patients, a median about 86% showed up only after vaccination, which suggests vaccine-specific priming. In convalescent patients, nearly all vaccine-specific clones (304 of 307) were found to be mono-reactive for SARS-CoV-2 spike rather than cross-reactive with common cold coronaviruses. The median number of SARS-CoV-2-reactive clonotypes rose from around 20 after infection to around 40 after vaccination, but the change was not significant. Relatively few convalescent patients were included in the study, and early timepoints after natural infection were not analyzed.

The method was PCR. DNA from cultured CD4+ T cells underwent TCR sequencing with the Oncomine TCR Beta short-read assay at the Johns Hopkins FTIC core. The QIAamp micro DNA kit was used to extract genomic DNA from the cultured CD4+ T cells. Oncomine TCR Beta libraries made from cultured CD4+ T cells were pooled using unique dual indexes and sequenced on an Illumina iSeq 100. Turning to the authors' computational methods: Non-productive sequences were removed, and CDR3s that did not start with C, did not end with F or W, or were shorter than 7 amino acids were discarded. Antigen-specific clonotypes were identified with the MANAFEST web application by comparing peptide-stimulated wells with reference and other culture wells. An FDR below 0.05, an odds ratio above 5, and a productive frequency above 0.1% in at least two of three replicate wells were required for clones to be considered positive. A clonotype counted as cross-reactive if it showed significant expansion both in the SARS-CoV-2 spike wells and in at least one common cold coronavirus spike condition. Using R version 3.6.1, CDR3 homology was evaluated through Levenshtein distances (stringdist) along with unrooted phylogenetic trees (ape). TCRdb reran the public reads through fastp at Q25 and MiXCR, keeping productive beta chains. Rows with one shared CDR3 protein collapse into an entry with the most common genes and DNA. None of the V and J calls come from the authors' own analysis; TCRdb made them. For this sample there are about 16,000 distinct CDR3 sequences; roughly three fifths appear just once. 12% of the sample is in the top ten clones.

The sequence was obtained from a human donor who had recovered from COVID-19. What was sequenced was CD4+ T cells from blood, cultured in vitro.

Here the CDR3 is given as CASSWNRWGDQPQHF. Read as DNA, the sequence is TGTGCCAGCAGTTGGAACAGATGGGGTGATCAGCCCCAGCATTTT. The chain is made from TRBV28 and TRBJ1-5; no confident D gene assignment can be made. CDR1 and CDR2 are drawn from the germline V gene: MDHEN, SYDVKM. The CDR3 covers 15 residues, taking in both the cysteine and the phenylalanine. The read is trimmed to its CDR3 DNA, 45 bases read in frame from base 1. Relative to germline, V is 4 bases shorter and J is 5 bases shorter, with 15 bases between their ends.